This T cell receptor (beta chain) comes out of a study of T cells after yellow fever vaccination. 5'RACE template switching produced TCR cDNA carrying a universal primer site and UMIs. TCRdb processed the 5' RACE reads anew with MiXCR; each CDR3 protein has one entry. The table has about 300,000 distinct CDR3 sequences, about 10% seen once. Study-wide points: A large majority of primary-vaccination clones showed up again after the booster (around 96% CD4, about 90% CD8). The CD4 compartment and the CD8 compartment contained a small share of clonotypes in common.

As concerns this clonotype: The antigen is not known.

CDR1 and CDR2 from the germline V gene are SGHRS and YFSETQ. V dropped 9 bases and J dropped 1 base, with 13 bases sitting between them. The CDR3 runs 14 residues. The sample in question was CD4+ T cells sorted from PBMCs, obtained 5 days after the yellow fever booster vaccination. The TCR originated in a man between 18 and 29 years old who received the YFV17D yellow fever vaccine. The chain employs TRBV5-1 and TRBJ2-2, with a possible D match to TRBD1 (6 bases). CDR3 bases: TGCGCCACCGGGGTGGGACAGAACACCGGGGAGCTGTTTTTT. This gives the protein CATGVGQNTGELFF.